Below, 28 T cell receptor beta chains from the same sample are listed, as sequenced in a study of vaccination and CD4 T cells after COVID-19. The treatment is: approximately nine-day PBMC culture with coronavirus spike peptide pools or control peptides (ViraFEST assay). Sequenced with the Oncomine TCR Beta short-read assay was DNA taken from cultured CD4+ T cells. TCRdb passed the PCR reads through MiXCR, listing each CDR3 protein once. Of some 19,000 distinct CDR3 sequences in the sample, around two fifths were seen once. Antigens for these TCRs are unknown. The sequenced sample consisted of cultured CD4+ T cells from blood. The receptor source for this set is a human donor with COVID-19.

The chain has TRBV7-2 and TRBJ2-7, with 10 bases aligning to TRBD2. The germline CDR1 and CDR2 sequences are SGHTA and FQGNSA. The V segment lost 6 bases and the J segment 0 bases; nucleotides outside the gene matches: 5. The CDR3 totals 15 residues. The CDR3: CASRYSGGSSYEQYF. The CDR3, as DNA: TGTGCCAGCAGGTATAGCGGGGGGTCCTCCTACGAGCAGTACTTC.

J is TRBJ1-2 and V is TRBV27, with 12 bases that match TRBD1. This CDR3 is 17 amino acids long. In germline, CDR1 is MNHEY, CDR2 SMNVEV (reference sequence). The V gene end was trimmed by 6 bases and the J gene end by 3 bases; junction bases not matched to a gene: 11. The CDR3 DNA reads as TGTGCCAGCAGGGGGGCTCGGGACAGGGGGCTTGACTATGGCTACACCTTC. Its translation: CASRGARDRGLDYGYTF.

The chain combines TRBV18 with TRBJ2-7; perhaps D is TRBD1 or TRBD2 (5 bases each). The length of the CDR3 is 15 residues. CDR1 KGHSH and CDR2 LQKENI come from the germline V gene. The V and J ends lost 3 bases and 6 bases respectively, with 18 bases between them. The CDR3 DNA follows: TGTGCCAGCTCACCGCCGGGACCCAGGGCGGGCGAGCAGTACTTC. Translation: CASSPPGPRAGEQYF.

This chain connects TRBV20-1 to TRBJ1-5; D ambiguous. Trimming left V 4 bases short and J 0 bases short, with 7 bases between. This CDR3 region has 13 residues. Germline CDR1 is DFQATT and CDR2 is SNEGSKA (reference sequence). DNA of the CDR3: TGCAGTGCTACCCCGGGTAGCAATCAGCCCCAGCATTTT. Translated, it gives CSATPGSNQPQHF.

The CDR3 is CASSDNEAGVQETQYF. For the CDR3, the DNA is TGTGCCAGCAGCGACAATGAAGCGGGGGTACAAGAGACCCAGTACTTC. The chain recombines TRBV9 with TRBJ2-5, with TRBD2 matching over 8 bases. The CDR3 covers 16 residues. Germline V gene lookup returns CDR1 SGDLS and CDR2 YYNGEE. V dropped 3 bases and J dropped 2; count of bases not matched to a gene: 9.

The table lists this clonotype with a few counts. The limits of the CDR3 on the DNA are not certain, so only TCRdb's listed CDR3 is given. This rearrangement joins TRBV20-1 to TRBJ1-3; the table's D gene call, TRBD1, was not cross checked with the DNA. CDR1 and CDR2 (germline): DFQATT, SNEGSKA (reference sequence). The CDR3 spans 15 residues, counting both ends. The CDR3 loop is CSARGPRALETPYIF.

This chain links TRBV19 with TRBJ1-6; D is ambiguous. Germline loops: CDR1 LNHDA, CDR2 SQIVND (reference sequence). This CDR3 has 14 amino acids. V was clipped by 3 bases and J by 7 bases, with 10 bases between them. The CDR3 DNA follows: TGTGCCAGTAGTATCGGTCTGCCCAATTCACCCCTCCACTTT. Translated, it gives CASSIGLPNSPLHF.

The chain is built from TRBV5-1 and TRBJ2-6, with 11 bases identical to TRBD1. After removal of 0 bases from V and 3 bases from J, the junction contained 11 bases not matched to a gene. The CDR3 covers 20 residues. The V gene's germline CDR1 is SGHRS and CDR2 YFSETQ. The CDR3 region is CASSLAGVGQGAIGANVLTF. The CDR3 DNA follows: TGCGCCAGCAGCTTGGCCGGAGTTGGACAGGGGGCCATTGGGGCCAACGTCCTGACTTTC.

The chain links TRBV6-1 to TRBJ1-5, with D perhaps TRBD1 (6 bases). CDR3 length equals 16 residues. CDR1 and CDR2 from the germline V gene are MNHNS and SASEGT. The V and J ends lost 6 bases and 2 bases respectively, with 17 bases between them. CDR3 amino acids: CASRLYGTPGNQPQHF. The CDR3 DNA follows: TGTGCCAGCAGATTGTACGGGACACCAGGCAATCAGCCCCAGCATTTT.

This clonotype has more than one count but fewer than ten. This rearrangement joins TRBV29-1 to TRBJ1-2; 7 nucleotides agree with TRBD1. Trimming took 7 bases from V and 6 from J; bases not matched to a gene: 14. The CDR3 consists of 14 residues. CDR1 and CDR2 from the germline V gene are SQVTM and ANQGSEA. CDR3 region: CSGEEPQGENGYTF. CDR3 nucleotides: TGCAGCGGGGAGGAGCCGCAGGGGGAGAATGGCTACACCTTC.

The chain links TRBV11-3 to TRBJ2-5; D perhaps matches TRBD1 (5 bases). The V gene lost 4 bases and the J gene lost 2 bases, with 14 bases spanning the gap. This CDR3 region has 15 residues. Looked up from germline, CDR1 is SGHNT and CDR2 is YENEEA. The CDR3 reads CASSSGFQGQETQYF. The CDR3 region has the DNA TGTGCCAGCAGCTCTGGCTTTCAGGGACAAGAGACCCAGTACTTC. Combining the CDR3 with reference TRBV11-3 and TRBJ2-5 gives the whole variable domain EAGVVQSPRYKIIEKKQPVAFWCNPISGHNTLYWYLQNLGQGPELLIRYENEEAVDDSQLPKDRFSAERLKGVDSTLKIQPAELGDSAVYLCASSSGFQGQETQYFGPGTRLLVL.

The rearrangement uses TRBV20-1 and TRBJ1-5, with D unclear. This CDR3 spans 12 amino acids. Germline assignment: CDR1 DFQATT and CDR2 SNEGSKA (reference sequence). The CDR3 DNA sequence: TGCAAGGCGGGGTCCAGCAATCAGCCCCAGCATTTT. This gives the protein CKAGSSNQPQHF.

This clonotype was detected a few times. The CDR3 DNA reads as TGTGCCAGCAGCTCAAGGGACCTGCCCTCCTACAATGAGCAGTTCTTC. It specifies CASSSRDLPSYNEQFF. J is TRBJ2-1 and V is TRBV7-3, with D tentatively TRBD1 or TRBD2 (5 bases each). Trimming stripped 4 bases from V and 0 bases from J, with 13 bases between. The CDR3 is 16 residues long. Germline assignment: CDR1 SGHTA and CDR2 FQGTGA.

The CDR3 region is CASSDGGGLRDSPLHF. The CDR3 bases are TGTGCCAGCAGTGACGGCGGGGGGCTTAGGGACTCACCCCTCCACTTT. The chain recombines TRBV6-1 with TRBJ1-6; possible D gene TRBD1, 6 bases. The CDR3 covers 16 residues. V dropped 3 bases and J dropped 10 bases, with 19 bases sitting between them. Per the germline V gene, CDR1 is MNHNS and CDR2 is SASEGT.

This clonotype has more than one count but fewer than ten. As DNA, the CDR3 is TGTGCCTGGAGTGGGACAAATGGGGGTCAGCCCCAGCATTTT. It codes for CAWSGTNGGQPQHF. This sequence joins TRBV30 and TRBJ1-5; D may be TRBD1 (5 bases). The germline V and J ends were trimmed by 1 base and 6 bases, with 13 bases remaining between them. Germline CDR1 and CDR2: GTSNPN and SVGIG (reference sequence). This CDR3 region has 14 residues.

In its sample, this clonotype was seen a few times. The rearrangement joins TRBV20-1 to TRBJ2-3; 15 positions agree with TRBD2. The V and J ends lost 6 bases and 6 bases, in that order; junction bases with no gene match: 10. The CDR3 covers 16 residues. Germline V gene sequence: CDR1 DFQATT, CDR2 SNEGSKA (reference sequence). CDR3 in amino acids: CSAPGLAGGGGDTQYF. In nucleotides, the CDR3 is TGCAGTGCACCTGGACTAGCGGGGGGGGGAGGGGATACGCAGTATTTT.

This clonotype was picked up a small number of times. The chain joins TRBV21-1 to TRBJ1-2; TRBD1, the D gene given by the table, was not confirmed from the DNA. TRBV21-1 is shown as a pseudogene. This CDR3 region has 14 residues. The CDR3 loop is CASKGTGVHYGYTF. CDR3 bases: TGTGCCAGCAAAGGGACAGGGGTTCACTATGGCTACACCTTC.

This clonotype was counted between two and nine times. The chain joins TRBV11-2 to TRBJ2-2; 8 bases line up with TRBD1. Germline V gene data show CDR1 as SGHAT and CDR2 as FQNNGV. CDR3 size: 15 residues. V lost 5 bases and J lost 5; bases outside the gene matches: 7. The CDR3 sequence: CASSRVQGATGELFF. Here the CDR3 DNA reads TGTGCCAGCAGCCGGGTCCAGGGGGCGACCGGGGAGCTGTTTTTT.

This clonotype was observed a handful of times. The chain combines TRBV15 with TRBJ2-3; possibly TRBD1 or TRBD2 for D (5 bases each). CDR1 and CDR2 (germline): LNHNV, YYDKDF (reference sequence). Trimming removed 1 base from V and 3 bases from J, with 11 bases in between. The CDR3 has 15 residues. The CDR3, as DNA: TGTGCCACCAGCAGAGGGGCAGGGAGAACAGATACGCAGTATTTT. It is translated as CATSRGAGRTDTQYF.

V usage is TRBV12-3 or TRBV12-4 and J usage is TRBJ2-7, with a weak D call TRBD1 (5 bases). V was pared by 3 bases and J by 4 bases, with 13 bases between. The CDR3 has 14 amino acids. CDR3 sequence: CASSFRQGPYEQYF. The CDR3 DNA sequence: TGTGCCAGCAGTTTTCGGCAGGGTCCATACGAGCAGTACTTC.

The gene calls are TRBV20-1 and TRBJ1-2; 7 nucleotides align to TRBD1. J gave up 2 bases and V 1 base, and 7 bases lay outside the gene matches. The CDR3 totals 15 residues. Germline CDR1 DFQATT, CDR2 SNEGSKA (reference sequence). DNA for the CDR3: TGCAGTGCTAGAGGGATAACAGGGGACAACTATGGCTACACCTTC. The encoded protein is CSARGITGDNYGYTF.

The CDR3 DNA reads TGCGCCAGCAGTGAGTTTAGCAAAGAGACCCAGTACTTC. Translating it yields CASSEFSKETQYF. This chain connects TRBV10-2 to TRBJ2-5; the D is unclear. Looked up from germline, CDR1 is WSHSY and CDR2 is SAAADI. V lost 1 base and J lost 3, with 6 bases in between. This CDR3 region has 13 residues.

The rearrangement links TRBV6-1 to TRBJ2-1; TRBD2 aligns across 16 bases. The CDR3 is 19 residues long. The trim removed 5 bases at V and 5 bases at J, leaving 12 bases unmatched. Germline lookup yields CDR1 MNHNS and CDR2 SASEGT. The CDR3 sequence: CASSPPGLAGGTSDNEQFF. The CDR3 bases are TGTGCCAGCAGTCCCCCGGGACTAGCGGGGGGGACATCGGACAATGAGCAGTTCTTC.

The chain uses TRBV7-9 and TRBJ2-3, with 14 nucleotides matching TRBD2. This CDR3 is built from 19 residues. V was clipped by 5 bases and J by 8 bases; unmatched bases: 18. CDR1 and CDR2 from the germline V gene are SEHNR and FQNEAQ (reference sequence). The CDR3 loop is CASSVRTSGGKSLIGTQYF. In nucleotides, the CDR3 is TGTGCCAGCAGCGTTAGGACTAGCGGGGGGAAGTCGTTGATCGGTACGCAGTATTTT.

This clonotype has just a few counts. The DNA for the CDR3 is TGTGCCAGCAGGGAACACAGGGAGGGGAACACTGAAGCTTTCTTT. It encodes CASREHREGNTEAFF. The V call is TRBV6-1, the J call TRBJ1-1; D perhaps matches TRBD1 (6 bases). The ends were cut back, 6 bases at V and 1 base at J, with 15 bases in the middle. The CDR3 contains 15 residues. The germline V gene encodes CDR1 MNHNS and CDR2 SASEGT.

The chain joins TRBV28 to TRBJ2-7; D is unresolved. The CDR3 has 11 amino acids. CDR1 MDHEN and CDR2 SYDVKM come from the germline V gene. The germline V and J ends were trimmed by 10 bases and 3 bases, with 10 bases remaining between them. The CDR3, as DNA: TGTGCCACCCTGGGGATCTACGAGCAGTACTTC. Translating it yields CATLGIYEQYF.

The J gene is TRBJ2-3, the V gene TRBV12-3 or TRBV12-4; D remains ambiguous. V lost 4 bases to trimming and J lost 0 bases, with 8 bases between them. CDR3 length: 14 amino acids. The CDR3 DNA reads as TGTGCCAGCAGTTCCGGCCTAAGCACAGATACGCAGTATTTT. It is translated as CASSSGLSTDTQYF.

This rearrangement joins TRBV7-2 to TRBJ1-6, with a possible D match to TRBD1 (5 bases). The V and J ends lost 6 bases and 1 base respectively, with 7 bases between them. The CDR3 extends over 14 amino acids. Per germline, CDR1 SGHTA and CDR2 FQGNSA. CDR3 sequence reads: CASSRGSYNSPLHF. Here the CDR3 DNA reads TGTGCCAGCAGTAGGGGTTCCTATAATTCACCCCTCCACTTT.